These 5 T cell receptor beta chains were all obtained from the same sample, sequenced in a study of cytomegalovirus exposure and HLA in healthy donors. The PCR ran on 60 Vbeta and 13 Jbeta primers. Profiled with immunoSEQ multiplex PCR; TCRdb holds only in-frame clones, not every one. The sample lists 100,000 or so clones, around four fifths occurring once. Material: PBMCs. These receptor sequences come from a man between 25 and 39 years old in good health and CMV-seronegative.

The chain combines TRBV19 with TRBJ2-2; D possibly corresponds to TRBD2 (7 bases). Germline assignment: CDR1 LNHDA and CDR2 SQIVND (reference sequence). The CDR3 extends over 16 amino acids. The V end lost 7 bases, the J end lost 6 bases, and 21 bases lay between the germline ends. This CDR3 is CASKESLLGGPGELFF. The CDR3 region has the DNA TGTGCCAGTAAGGAGTCGCTCTTGGGGGGGCCCGGGGAGCTGTTTTTT. Using reference TRBV19 and TRBJ2-2 for the parts outside the CDR3, the full variable domain is DGGITQSPKYLFRKEGQNVTLSCEQNLNHDAMYWYRQDPGQGLRLIYYSQIVNDFQKGDIAEGYSVSREKKESFPLTVTSAQKNPTAFYLCASKESLLGGPGELFFGEGSRLTVL.

The CDR3 nucleotides are TGTGCCAGCAGCCAGACTGCAGGGGGCGGCTACGAGCAGTACTTC. It yields the protein CASSQTAGGGYEQYF. The chain combines TRBV7-2 with TRBJ2-7; 8 bases align to TRBD1. Germline CDR1 is SGHTA and CDR2 is FQGNSA. The CDR3 spans 15 residues. The V gene end was trimmed by 5 bases and the J gene end by 3 bases; junction bases not matched to a gene: 9.

This clone has only a few counts. The rearrangement uses TRBV6-5 and TRBJ1-4, with a tentative D call TRBD1 (6 bases). The V and J ends lost 7 bases and 5 bases respectively, with 14 bases between them. CDR1 and CDR2 (germline): MNHEY, SVGAGI. CDR3 length equals 14 residues. The CDR3 nucleotides are TGTGCCAGCAAGGTTAACCAGGGGAATGAAAAACTGTTTTTT. It yields the protein CASKVNQGNEKLFF.

CDR3 sequence reads: CASSPAGSRVGTYEQYF. CDR3 coding DNA: TGTGCCAGCAGTCCTGCCGGGTCGAGGGTAGGAACCTACGAGCAGTACTTC. The gene calls are TRBV4-2 and TRBJ2-7, with D possibly matching TRBD2 (5 bases). The germline V and J ends were trimmed by 6 bases and 2 bases, with 23 bases remaining between them. The CDR3 is 17 residues long. CDR1 is LGHNA and CDR2 is YNFKEQ in the germline V gene.

V is TRBV15 and J is TRBJ1-2, with D unclear. Trimming cost V 3 bases and J 6 bases, with 11 bases left between them. In germline, CDR1 is LNHNV, CDR2 YYDKDF (reference sequence). The CDR3 runs 13 residues. The CDR3: CATSSDLANGYTF. The CDR3 nucleotides are TGTGCCACCAGCAGTGATTTGGCAAATGGCTACACCTTC.